This T cell receptor beta chain appears in the sequencing data of a study of T-cell memory formation after mild COVID-19. This clonotype was seen just once. In TCRdb, the 5' RACE reads were re-called with MiXCR into one record per CDR3 protein. The sample contains around 110,000 distinct CDR3 sequences, around 15% of which appear only once. The length of the CDR3 is 13 residues. Trimming shortened V by 3 bases and J by 8 bases, and 13 bases separated the two germline ends. The V gene's germline CDR1 is SGHVS and CDR2 FNYEAQ. The source is a young man who had mild COVID-19 (a few samples of this study predate the infection). Cell type and time point are not known. The sample comprised PBMCs or a T cell subset sorted from them (not recorded which). V usage is TRBV7-6 and J usage is TRBJ1-2; D perhaps matches TRBD1 (6 bases). CDR3 bases: TGTGCCAGCAGCTTGGGGCAGGGGCGCGGCTACACCTTC. Amino acids: CASSLGQGRGYTF.